Listed below are T cell receptor beta chains from one sample, sequenced in a study of blood T cells in healthy people across ages. In TCRdb, the 5' RACE reads were re-called with MiXCR into one record per CDR3 protein. Altogether 950,000 to 1,200,000 distinct CDR3 sequences are present, around two fifths being singletons, with the ten largest covering under 15%. The material sequenced was blood. These receptors were collected from a man younger than 30 in good health. Both conserved end residues are part of each CDR3. Fields, in order: clone size, D gene, J gene, V gene, CDR3 protein, CDR3 DNA. A D gene is named only where the DNA matches it firmly. The size field is filled for only some rows; it gives once, few, many or a size class.

abundance: -
d_gene: TRBD1
j_gene: TRBJ2-7
v_gene: TRBV20-1
CDR3aa: CSARVRTGAGYNEQYF
CDR3nt: TGCAGTGCTAGAGTACGCACAGGGGCCGGCTACAATGAGCAGTACTTC

abundance: -
d_gene: TRBD2
j_gene: TRBJ2-1
v_gene: TRBV20-1
CDR3aa: CSATSGGSSYNEQFF
CDR3nt: TGCAGTGCTACTAGCGGGGGGAGCTCCTACAATGAGCAGTTCTTC

abundance: -
d_gene: -
j_gene: TRBJ1-1
v_gene: TRBV29-1
CDR3aa: CSARNAREAFF
CDR3nt: TGCAGCGCGAGGAATGCCCGTGAAGCTTTCTTT

abundance: -
d_gene: TRBD2
j_gene: TRBJ2-1
v_gene: TRBV3-1
CDR3aa: CASSQSSGAYNEQFF
CDR3nt: TGTGCCAGCAGCCAATCTAGCGGCGCCTACAATGAGCAGTTCTTC

abundance: -
d_gene: -
j_gene: TRBJ1-2
v_gene: TRBV9
CDR3aa: CASGGRHYGYTF
CDR3nt: TGTGCCAGCGGCGGCAGGCACTATGGCTACACCTTC

abundance: -
d_gene: -
j_gene: TRBJ1-6
v_gene: TRBV9
CDR3aa: CASSVGDNSPLHF
CDR3nt: TGTGCCAGCAGCGTAGGGGATAATTCACCCCTCCACTTT

abundance: -
d_gene: TRBD1
j_gene: TRBJ1-1
v_gene: TRBV25-1
CDR3aa: CAAGQGTVNTEAFF
CDR3nt: TGTGCCGCGGGACAGGGGACGGTTAACACTGAAGCTTTCTTT

abundance: -
d_gene: -
j_gene: TRBJ1-4
v_gene: TRBV7-2
CDR3aa: CASSPTPGGGNEKLFF
CDR3nt: TGTGCCAGCAGCCCAACCCCGGGTGGGGGCAATGAAAAACTGTTTTTT

abundance: -
d_gene: -
j_gene: TRBJ2-3
v_gene: TRBV6-1
CDR3aa: CASNPRVATDTQYF
CDR3nt: TGTGCCAGCAATCCCCGAGTGGCCACAGATACGCAGTATTTT

abundance: -
d_gene: TRBD1
j_gene: TRBJ1-1
v_gene: TRBV29-1
CDR3aa: CSVVSGTGVDTEAFF
CDR3nt: TGCAGCGTTGTGTCGGGGACAGGGGTGGACACTGAAGCTTTCTTT

abundance: few
d_gene: TRBD1
j_gene: TRBJ2-1
v_gene: TRBV29-1
CDR3aa: CSAGTGEIWNEQFF
CDR3nt: TGCAGCGCAGGGACAGGGGAGATTTGGAATGAGCAGTTCTTC

abundance: -
d_gene: -
j_gene: TRBJ1-4
v_gene: TRBV6-6
CDR3aa: CASSRRVTTNEKLFF
CDR3nt: TGTGCCAGCAGCCGCCGGGTCACAACTAATGAAAAACTGTTTTTT

abundance: -
d_gene: -
j_gene: TRBJ1-5
v_gene: TRBV6-2/TRBV6-3
CDR3aa: CASGYFGARPQHF
CDR3nt: TGTGCCAGCGGTTATTTCGGCGCCAGGCCCCAGCATTTT

abundance: -
d_gene: TRBD1
j_gene: TRBJ1-2
v_gene: TRBV7-9
CDR3aa: CASSLGQRTGYGYTF
CDR3nt: TGTGCCAGCAGCTTGGGACAGCGCACCGGATATGGCTACACCTTC

abundance: many
d_gene: TRBD1
j_gene: TRBJ2-3
v_gene: TRBV12-3/TRBV12-4
CDR3aa: CASSRTGADTQYF
CDR3nt: TGTGCCAGCAGCCGTACAGGGGCAGATACGCAGTATTTT

abundance: many
d_gene: -
j_gene: TRBJ1-2
v_gene: TRBV20-1
CDR3aa: CSARDLEGYTF
CDR3nt: TGCAGTGCTAGAGATTTAGAGGGCTACACCTTC

abundance: -
d_gene: TRBD2
j_gene: TRBJ2-2
v_gene: TRBV4-3
CDR3aa: CASSQYRGGSGELFF
CDR3nt: TGCGCCAGCAGCCAATATCGCGGGGGTTCCGGGGAGCTGTTTTTT

abundance: many
d_gene: -
j_gene: TRBJ1-2
v_gene: TRBV7-2
CDR3aa: CASSLEPGYGYTF
CDR3nt: TGTGCCAGCAGCTTAGAACCAGGGTATGGCTACACCTTC

abundance: -
d_gene: TRBD1
j_gene: TRBJ2-6
v_gene: TRBV3-1
CDR3aa: CASSHKITGAGANVLTF
CDR3nt: TGTGCCAGCAGCCATAAAATTACAGGGGCTGGGGCCAACGTCCTGACTTTC

abundance: few
d_gene: -
j_gene: TRBJ2-1
v_gene: TRBV5-1
CDR3aa: CASSLTPQTPYNEQFF
CDR3nt: TGCGCCAGCAGCTTGACCCCTCAGACCCCTTACAATGAGCAGTTCTTC

abundance: -
d_gene: TRBD2
j_gene: TRBJ2-7
v_gene: TRBV7-2
CDR3aa: CASSWGGYYEQYF
CDR3nt: TGTGCCAGCAGCTGGGGGGGTTATTACGAGCAGTACTTC

abundance: few
d_gene: -
j_gene: TRBJ1-2
v_gene: TRBV5-6
CDR3aa: CASSLIRGGERINYGYTF
CDR3nt: TGTGCCAGCAGCTTGATTCGAGGGGGAGAAAGGATAAACTATGGCTACACCTTC

abundance: -
d_gene: -
j_gene: TRBJ1-1
v_gene: TRBV5-1
CDR3aa: CASSLVSGRVMNTEAFF
CDR3nt: TGCGCCAGCAGCTTGGTGTCAGGCAGGGTTATGAACACTGAAGCTTTCTTT

abundance: few
d_gene: TRBD2
j_gene: TRBJ2-3
v_gene: TRBV19
CDR3aa: CASSIESLSGGRGDTQYF
CDR3nt: TGTGCCAGTAGTATAGAGTCCCTTAGCGGGGGGAGGGGAGATACGCAGTATTTT

abundance: few
d_gene: TRBD1
j_gene: TRBJ1-5
v_gene: TRBV6-5
CDR3aa: CASRTGQGNQPQHF
CDR3nt: TGTGCCAGCAGAACAGGACAGGGAAATCAGCCCCAGCATTTT

abundance: few
d_gene: -
j_gene: TRBJ1-2
v_gene: TRBV6-1
CDR3aa: CASSEDGRGYGYTF
CDR3nt: TGTGCCAGCAGTGAAGACGGCAGGGGCTATGGCTACACCTTC

abundance: -
d_gene: -
j_gene: TRBJ1-2
v_gene: TRBV6-2/TRBV6-3
CDR3aa: CASSYSWANYGYTF
CDR3nt: TGTGCCAGCAGTTATAGTTGGGCTAACTATGGCTACACCTTC

abundance: few
d_gene: -
j_gene: TRBJ1-4
v_gene: TRBV4-3
CDR3aa: CASSQGPGASNEKLFF
CDR3nt: TGCGCCAGCAGCCAAGGGCCCGGGGCGTCTAATGAAAAACTGTTTTTT

abundance: -
d_gene: TRBD1
j_gene: TRBJ2-2
v_gene: TRBV9
CDR3aa: CASSVEGTVSTGELFF
CDR3nt: TGTGCCAGCAGCGTAGAAGGGACAGTGAGCACCGGGGAGCTGTTTTTT

abundance: -
d_gene: -
j_gene: TRBJ1-5
v_gene: TRBV7-8
CDR3aa: CASSPSRERGNQPQHF
CDR3nt: TGTGCCAGCAGCCCCTCCAGGGAGCGGGGTAATCAGCCCCAGCATTTT

abundance: -
d_gene: -
j_gene: TRBJ1-1
v_gene: TRBV20-1
CDR3aa: CSGRSLAPNAEAFF
CDR3nt: TGCAGTGGTCGGAGCTTGGCCCCCAACGCTGAAGCTTTCTTT

abundance: few
d_gene: -
j_gene: TRBJ1-4
v_gene: TRBV7-9
CDR3aa: CASSRQAPVATNEKLFF
CDR3nt: TGTGCCAGCAGCCGACAGGCTCCCGTTGCAACTAATGAAAAACTGTTTTTT

abundance: -
d_gene: -
j_gene: TRBJ2-2
v_gene: TRBV20-1
CDR3aa: CSARVGPSNTGELFF
CDR3nt: TGCAGTGCTAGAGTTGGGCCCTCGAACACCGGGGAGCTGTTTTTT

abundance: few
d_gene: -
j_gene: TRBJ2-1
v_gene: TRBV5-6
CDR3aa: CASSLANMEYYNEQFF
CDR3nt: TGTGCCAGCAGCTTGGCCAATATGGAGTACTACAATGAGCAGTTCTTC

abundance: -
d_gene: -
j_gene: TRBJ2-7
v_gene: TRBV12-3/TRBV12-4
CDR3aa: CASRPLQGLGEQYF
CDR3nt: TGTGCCAGCAGACCACTGCAGGGCCTCGGCGAGCAGTACTTC

abundance: few
d_gene: TRBD1
j_gene: TRBJ2-6
v_gene: TRBV11-2
CDR3aa: CASSLGQGVMGANVLTF
CDR3nt: TGTGCCAGCAGCTTAGGACAGGGGGTAATGGGGGCCAACGTCCTGACTTTC

abundance: -
d_gene: TRBD1
j_gene: TRBJ2-7
v_gene: TRBV20-1
CDR3aa: CSARRTGDRYEQYF
CDR3nt: TGCAGTGCTAGGCGGACAGGAGATCGATACGAGCAGTACTTC

abundance: few
d_gene: TRBD2
j_gene: TRBJ2-3
v_gene: TRBV20-1
CDR3aa: CSATLAGTGTQYF
CDR3nt: TGCAGTGCCACCCTAGCGGGGACGGGTACGCAGTATTTT

abundance: -
d_gene: TRBD1
j_gene: TRBJ2-2
v_gene: TRBV27
CDR3aa: CASSSYDRTGTGMWNTGELFF
CDR3nt: TGTGCCAGCAGCTCATACGATCGAACCGGGACAGGGATGTGGAACACCGGGGAGCTGTTTTTT

abundance: -
d_gene: -
j_gene: TRBJ1-2
v_gene: TRBV28
CDR3aa: CAIGGLGYGYTF
CDR3nt: TGTGCCATTGGGGGCCTCGGGTATGGCTACACCTTC

abundance: few
d_gene: -
j_gene: TRBJ1-1
v_gene: TRBV29-1
CDR3aa: CSVEEGGDTEAFF
CDR3nt: TGCAGCGTTGAAGAGGGAGGGGACACTGAAGCTTTCTTT

abundance: -
d_gene: -
j_gene: TRBJ1-4
v_gene: TRBV12-3/TRBV12-4
CDR3aa: CASSTQGQRDEKLFF
CDR3nt: TGTGCCAGCAGCACCCAGGGACAAAGGGACGAAAAACTGTTTTTT

abundance: few
d_gene: -
j_gene: TRBJ1-5
v_gene: TRBV20-1
CDR3aa: CSASSQSDQPQHF
CDR3nt: TGCAGTGCTAGCTCCCAGAGTGACCAGCCCCAGCATTTT

abundance: few
d_gene: TRBD2
j_gene: TRBJ2-3
v_gene: TRBV4-1
CDR3aa: CASSPLAGGPPPTQYF
CDR3nt: TGCGCCAGCAGCCCCCTAGCGGGGGGACCCCCCCCTACGCAGTATTTT

abundance: -
d_gene: -
j_gene: TRBJ2-3
v_gene: TRBV12-3/TRBV12-4
CDR3aa: CASSLMGPSTDTQYF
CDR3nt: TGTGCCAGCAGTTTAATGGGACCTAGCACAGATACGCAGTATTTT

abundance: -
d_gene: TRBD2
j_gene: TRBJ2-3
v_gene: TRBV6-2/TRBV6-3
CDR3aa: CASSDAGVTDTQYF
CDR3nt: TGTGCCAGCAGTGACGCGGGGGTAACAGATACGCAGTATTTT

abundance: -
d_gene: -
j_gene: TRBJ1-5
v_gene: TRBV6-2/TRBV6-3
CDR3aa: CASSYLDTANQPQHF
CDR3nt: TGTGCCAGCAGTTACTTAGACACAGCTAATCAGCCCCAGCATTTT

abundance: -
d_gene: -
j_gene: TRBJ1-1
v_gene: TRBV6-5
CDR3aa: CATQRDTEAFF
CDR3nt: TGTGCCACCCAAAGGGACACTGAAGCTTTCTTT

abundance: few
d_gene: -
j_gene: TRBJ1-4
v_gene: TRBV2
CDR3aa: CASSEWGAGTNEKLFF
CDR3nt: TGTGCCAGCAGTGAATGGGGGGCAGGGACGAATGAAAAACTGTTTTTT

abundance: -
d_gene: -
j_gene: TRBJ1-2
v_gene: TRBV5-4
CDR3aa: CASSTQGHPGYTF
CDR3nt: TGTGCCAGCAGCACGCAGGGCCACCCAGGCTACACCTTC

abundance: -
d_gene: TRBD2
j_gene: TRBJ2-5
v_gene: TRBV10-3
CDR3aa: CAISPGLAGDPYF
CDR3nt: TGTGCCATCAGCCCCGGACTAGCGGGGGATCCGTACTTC

abundance: few
d_gene: -
j_gene: TRBJ1-5
v_gene: TRBV11-2
CDR3aa: CASSPGPSSNQPQHF
CDR3nt: TGTGCCAGCAGCCCGGGACCGTCTAGCAATCAGCCCCAGCATTTT

abundance: few
d_gene: -
j_gene: TRBJ1-4
v_gene: TRBV27
CDR3aa: CASSLHRVEEKLFF
CDR3nt: TGTGCCAGCAGTCTACACAGGGTTGAGGAAAAACTGTTTTTT

abundance: -
d_gene: -
j_gene: TRBJ2-1
v_gene: TRBV4-3
CDR3aa: CASSQDRPGYLYNEQFF
CDR3nt: TGCGCCAGCAGCCAAGACCGTCCGGGGTATTTATACAATGAGCAGTTCTTC

abundance: -
d_gene: TRBD1
j_gene: TRBJ2-5
v_gene: TRBV7-2
CDR3aa: CASSPGGAIYNEQYF
CDR3nt: TGTGCCAGCAGCCCAGGGGGAGCCATTTACAATGAGCAGTACTTC

abundance: once
d_gene: -
j_gene: TRBJ2-1
v_gene: TRBV7-8
CDR3aa: CASSPSSENEQFF
CDR3nt: TGTGCCAGCAGCCCCTCCTCGGAAAATGAGCAGTTCTTC

abundance: few
d_gene: -
j_gene: TRBJ1-4
v_gene: TRBV7-9
CDR3aa: CASSLAPRAFNEKLFF
CDR3nt: TGTGCCAGCAGCTTAGCTCCGAGGGCCTTTAATGAAAAACTGTTTTTT

abundance: -
d_gene: TRBD2
j_gene: TRBJ2-1
v_gene: TRBV9
CDR3aa: CASSVGGGDLTYNEQFF
CDR3nt: TGTGCCAGCAGCGTAGGGGGAGGGGATCTTACCTACAATGAGCAGTTCTTC

abundance: many
d_gene: -
j_gene: TRBJ2-1
v_gene: TRBV11-3
CDR3aa: CASSPSDRNEQFF
CDR3nt: TGTGCCAGCAGCCCAAGCGACCGGAATGAGCAGTTCTTC

abundance: -
d_gene: TRBD1
j_gene: TRBJ1-5
v_gene: TRBV28
CDR3aa: CASASGQGYQPQHF
CDR3nt: TGTGCCAGCGCGTCAGGACAGGGATATCAGCCCCAGCATTTT